Listed below are T cell receptor beta chains from one sample, sequenced in a study of control samples from healthy donors and cancer patients. Some clones are missing from TCRdb's copy, which holds only in-frame ones; the method was immunoSEQ multiplex PCR. The table has 65,000 to 95,000 clones, approximately 89% seen once. What was sequenced was blood. These receptor sequences come from a man in his fifties or sixties in good health. Both conserved end residues are part of each CDR3. Each record gives: D gene, CDR3 length, V gene, clone size, J gene, CDR3 DNA, CDR3 protein. A D gene is named only where the DNA matches it firmly. Clone size is given for some rows only: seen once, a few or many times, or a class if the clone is expanded.

NA	13	TRBV3-1/TRBV3-2	NA	TRBJ2-5	TGTGCCAGCAGCCAAACCATAGATGGGACCCAGTACTTC	CASSQTIDGTQYF
NA	14	TRBV10-3	NA	TRBJ2-7	TGTGCCATCAGTGGCCGCGACACAGTATACGAGCAGTACTTC	CAISGRDTVYEQYF
NA	16	TRBV5-6	NA	TRBJ1-3	TGTGCCAGCAGCTTAACCAGGGGCCCCTCTGGAAACACCATATATTTT	CASSLTRGPSGNTIYF
NA	15	TRBV7-6	NA	TRBJ2-3	TGTGCCAGCAGCGTTGGCTGGGGGGGCGGAGATACGCAGTATTTT	CASSVGWGGGDTQYF
TRBD1	20	TRBV3-1/TRBV3-2	NA	TRBJ1-6	TGTGCCAGCAGCCAAGATCTTGGAGGGGGCTCCGACTCCTATAATTCACCCCTCCACTTT	CASSQDLGGGSDSYNSPLHF
NA	14	TRBV4-2	NA	TRBJ1-4	TGTGCCAGCAGCCAAGATGGAGGGAATGAAAAACTGTTTTTT	CASSQDGGNEKLFF
TRBD1	15	TRBV9	once	TRBJ1-6	TGTGCCAGCAGCGTTAGGACAGGGTTTAATTCACCCCTCCACTTT	CASSVRTGFNSPLHF
TRBD1	14	TRBV4-3	NA	TRBJ1-1	TGCGCCAGCAGCCGAGGACAGGCGAACACTGAAGCTTTCTTT	CASSRGQANTEAFF
NA	13	TRBV24-1	NA	TRBJ2-2	TGTGCCACCAAACGGGGTAGGGCCGGGGAGCTGTTTTTT	CATKRGRAGELFF
NA	14	TRBV3-1/TRBV3-2	NA	TRBJ1-2	TGTGCCAGCAGCCAAGATTACGGGACCTATGGCTACACCTTC	CASSQDYGTYGYTF
NA	16	TRBV5-4	NA	TRBJ1-3	TGTGCCAGCAGCTTGGAATTGGGAAACTCTGGAAACACCATATATTTT	CASSLELGNSGNTIYF
NA	16	TRBV6-1	once	TRBJ1-6	TGTGCCAGCAGTGAAGTTAGGGGAGCCTGGAATTCACCCCTCCACTTT	CASSEVRGAWNSPLHF
NA	15	TRBV5-6	NA	TRBJ2-6	TGTGCCAGCAGCGTAGGGGGCTCTGGGGCCAACGTCCTGACTTTC	CASSVGGSGANVLTF
NA	13	TRBV24-1	NA	TRBJ2-2	TGTGCCACCGAAAGCGAGGTGTCCGGGGAGCTGTTTTTT	CATESEVSGELFF
NA	14	TRBV29-1	once	TRBJ2-3	TGCAGCGTTGACCCAGGGTTATCCACAGATACGCAGTATTTT	CSVDPGLSTDTQYF
NA	14	TRBV5-6	NA	TRBJ2-7	TGTGCCAGCAGCTTGGCGGGAATAACCTACGAGCAGTACTTC	CASSLAGITYEQYF
TRBD1	15	TRBV4-3	NA	TRBJ1-2	TGCGCCAGCAGCCCGAGACAGGGGACCTTCTATGGCTACACCTTC	CASSPRQGTFYGYTF
NA	14	TRBV19	few	TRBJ1-2	TGTGCCAGTAGTATTGTCAGGGAGAACTATGGCTACACCTTC	CASSIVRENYGYTF
TRBD1	17	TRBV7-9	NA	TRBJ1-4	TGTGCCAGCAGCTCCCTGACAGGGAGGGGGGAGCATGAAAAACTGTTTTTT	CASSSLTGRGEHEKLFF
NA	13	TRBV24-1	NA	TRBJ2-1	TGTGCCACCAGTGGCGGGATTTACAATGAGCAGTTCTTC	CATSGGIYNEQFF
NA	14	TRBV29-1	NA	TRBJ1-2	TGCAGCGTCCCAAGGCGGGGGCTTATCTATGGCTACACCTTC	CSVPRRGLIYGYTF
NA	14	TRBV19	NA	TRBJ2-5	TGTGCCAGTAGTATAGGGGTCCGTGGAGAGACCCAGTACTTC	CASSIGVRGETQYF
NA	13	TRBV6-5	once	TRBJ2-3	TGTGCCAGCAGACTACCCGGGGGAGATACGCAGTATTTT	CASRLPGGDTQYF
TRBD1	14	TRBV18	NA	TRBJ1-1	TGTGCCAGCTCTCGGGACAGGGCGAACACTGAAGCTTTCTTT	CASSRDRANTEAFF
NA	16	TRBV2	NA	TRBJ1-1	TGTGCCAGCAGGGCTGCCGGGATTAGGGAAAACACTGAAGCTTTCTTT	CASRAAGIRENTEAFF
NA	11	TRBV2	NA	TRBJ1-2	TGTGCCAGCAGTGTGGAAAGAGAAAACACCTTC	CASSVERENTF
TRBD2	17	TRBV3-1/TRBV3-2	NA	TRBJ2-3	TGTGCCAGCAGCCAGACTAGCGGGGGTCATAGCACAGATACGCAGTATTTT	CASSQTSGGHSTDTQYF
NA	18	TRBV7-2	NA	TRBJ2-1	TGTGCCAGCAGCTTACCCCGAGATGCGCAAGGGTGGAACAATGAGCAGTTCTTC	CASSLPRDAQGWNNEQFF
TRBD1	14	TRBV3-1/TRBV3-2	NA	TRBJ1-4	TGTGCCAGCAGCCTATTTAGGGGGACAGGGCGACTGTTTTTT	CASSLFRGTGRLFF
NA	13	TRBV2	NA	TRBJ1-1	TGTGCCAGCAAAGTCCAGGGGCACACTGAAGCTTTCTTT	CASKVQGHTEAFF
TRBD1	14	TRBV7-2	NA	TRBJ1-1	TGTGCCAGCAGCTCCCAGGGGGCTGGAACTGAAGCTTTCTTT	CASSSQGAGTEAFF
NA	14	TRBV27	NA	TRBJ2-5	TGTGCCAGCAGTTCTAGGGGGTACCAAGAGACCCAGTACTTC	CASSSRGYQETQYF
NA	15	TRBV3-1/TRBV3-2	NA	TRBJ1-5	TGTGCCAGCAGTCAGGGGCCGTATAGCAATCAGCCCCAGCATTTT	CASSQGPYSNQPQHF
NA	15	TRBV6-2/TRBV6-3	NA	TRBJ1-2	TGTGCCAGCAGTTCCGATTCCGGGACGGCCTATGGCTACACCTTC	CASSSDSGTAYGYTF
NA	13	TRBV3-1/TRBV3-2	NA	TRBJ1-4	TGTGCCAGCAGCCAAATACAGGGAGAAAAACTGTTTTTT	CASSQIQGEKLFF
NA	15	TRBV4-1	NA	TRBJ1-2	TGCGCCAGCAGTATCCCAGGGTCAACTAACTATGGCTACACCTTC	CASSIPGSTNYGYTF
NA	15	TRBV9	NA	TRBJ2-2	TGTGCCAGCAGCCTAAGGGACCAGCCTACCGGGGAGCTGTTTTTT	CASSLRDQPTGELFF
NA	13	TRBV30	NA	TRBJ2-7	TGTGCCTGGAGAGTTGGGGGCAGGCCATGGCAGTACTTC	CAWRVGGRPWQYF
TRBD1	16	TRBV6-6	once	TRBJ1-3	TGTGCCAGCACTACGCCCCAGGGGGGTCAACGAAACACCATATATTTT	CASTTPQGGQRNTIYF
NA	15	TRBV12-5	once	TRBJ2-2	TGTGCTAGTGGTTTTTGGCCTACGAACACCGGGGAGCTGTTTTTT	CASGFWPTNTGELFF
NA	13	TRBV18	NA	TRBJ1-2	TGTGCCAGCTCACCATTGGGTGGCGAGGGCTACACCTTC	CASSPLGGEGYTF
TRBD2	17	TRBV9	NA	TRBJ2-3	TGTGCCAGCAGCGTAGGTCCTAGCGGGGGGGCCCCAAGTACGCAGTATTTT	CASSVGPSGGAPSTQYF
TRBD1	13	TRBV3-1/TRBV3-2	NA	TRBJ1-1	TGTGCCAGCAGTCTTACAGGGGGCACTGAAGCTTTCTTT	CASSLTGGTEAFF
NA	15	TRBV5-6	NA	TRBJ2-5	TGTGCCAGCAGCTTGTGGGGAGGGGGGCAAGAGACCCAGTACTTC	CASSLWGGGQETQYF
NA	15	TRBV18	NA	TRBJ1-2	TGTGCCAGCTCACCCGCGGGCCTGGGGGACTATGGCTACACCTTC	CASSPAGLGDYGYTF
TRBD1	15	TRBV24-1	few	TRBJ1-3	TGTGCCACCAGGCGACAGGGGGCGGCTGGAAACACCATATATTTT	CATRRQGAAGNTIYF
NA	17	TRBV9	NA	TRBJ1-4	TGTGCCAGCAGCGTAGCGGGGGACCACTTTCAACACGAAAAACTGTTTTTT	CASSVAGDHFQHEKLFF
NA	12	TRBV9	NA	TRBJ2-1	TGTGCCAGCAGCGTAAGGGCGGATGAGCAGTTCTTC	CASSVRADEQFF
NA	16	TRBV5-4	NA	TRBJ2-2	TGTGCCAGCAGCTTGGCATCCGGTGGGAACACCGGGGAGCTGTTTTTT	CASSLASGGNTGELFF
NA	15	TRBV6-5	NA	TRBJ1-1	TGTGCCAGCAGCGTACAGCCACAGGTTAACACTGAAGCTTTCTTT	CASSVQPQVNTEAFF
TRBD2	15	TRBV14	NA	TRBJ2-7	TGTGCCAGCAGCCCGGAACTAGCGGAAACCTACGAGCAGTACTTC	CASSPELAETYEQYF
NA	15	TRBV5-6	once	TRBJ1-1	TGTGCCAGCACCCCTTTCCCAGGGGCCATCCCTGAAGCTTTCTTT	CASTPFPGAIPEAFF